The rows below give T cell receptor beta chains drawn from one sample of a study of blood T cells in healthy people across ages. TCRdb reprocessed the 5' RACE reads via MiXCR and lists one record per CDR3 protein. Of just under 750,000 distinct CDR3 sequences listed, 20% to 25% are singletons. The sequenced sample was blood. The receptors here all came from a man between 65 and 80 years old in good health. The CDR3 runs from the conserved cysteine through the conserved F or W. The D gene is left open where the match is weak. Clone sizes are given selectively: once, few, many, or a class where the clone is expanded.

j_call	clone_size	cdr3_length	v_call	d_call	cdr3_aa	cdr3_nt
TRBJ2-7	.	14	TRBV14	.	CASSRDQGLSEQYF	TGTGCCAGCAGCCGGGATCAAGGACTTAGCGAGCAGTACTTC
TRBJ2-4	few	15	TRBV7-9	.	CASSPGSIAKNIRYF	TGTGCCAGCAGCCCCGGTAGCATAGCCAAAAACATTCGGTACTTC
TRBJ1-2	few	13	TRBV7-8	TRBD1	CASSLVTGTGYTF	TGTGCCAGCAGCTTAGTGACAGGGACAGGCTACACCTTC
TRBJ2-2	many	13	TRBV6-5	.	CASSYGDSGELFF	TGTGCCAGCAGTTACGGGGACTCCGGGGAGCTGTTTTTT
TRBJ2-3	.	15	TRBV12-3/TRBV12-4	TRBD2	CASSFNSGNTDTQYF	TGTGCCAGCAGTTTTAATAGCGGGAACACAGATACGCAGTATTTT
TRBJ2-1	few	12	TRBV12-3/TRBV12-4	TRBD2	CASSFKGLAGGF	TGTGCCAGCAGTTTCAAGGGACTAGCGGGGGGGTTC
TRBJ2-6	.	15	TRBV5-1	TRBD1	CASTEDRAGANVLTF	TGCGCCAGCACCGAGGACAGGGCGGGGGCCAACGTCCTGACTTTC
TRBJ2-7	few	15	TRBV6-1	.	CASSEVASVSYEQYF	TGTGCCAGCAGTGAAGTAGCCTCCGTCTCCTACGAGCAGTACTTC
TRBJ2-3	.	16	TRBV2	.	CASSERRAENGDTQYF	TGTGCCAGCAGTGAACGCAGGGCCGAAAACGGAGATACGCAGTATTTT
TRBJ1-2	few	14	TRBV6-6	TRBD1	CASRSGTVNYGYTF	TGTGCCAGCAGGTCCGGGACAGTGAACTATGGCTACACCTTC
TRBJ2-3	many	15	TRBV7-9	.	CASSRAGLSTDTQYF	TGTGCCAGCTCCCGCGCGGGTCTCAGCACAGATACGCAGTATTTT
TRBJ1-4	.	14	TRBV25-1	.	CASSEGQGWEKLFF	TGTGCCAGCAGTGAGGGCCAGGGTTGGGAAAAACTGTTTTTT
TRBJ2-3	.	13	TRBV20-1	.	CSARFRSTDTQYF	TGCAGTGCTAGATTCAGGAGCACAGATACGCAGTATTTT
TRBJ1-4	few	17	TRBV18	.	CASSPPSQRSTNEKLFF	TGTGCCAGCTCACCACCATCACAGAGATCAACTAATGAAAAACTGTTTTTT
TRBJ1-2	.	11	TRBV20-1	.	CSARPPYGYTF	TGCAGTGCTAGACCTCCCTATGGCTACACCTTC
TRBJ2-4	few	15	TRBV24-1	.	CATSDSGEAKNIQYF	TGTGCCACCAGTGACTCGGGGGAGGCCAAAAACATTCAGTACTTC
TRBJ2-1	.	14	TRBV20-1	.	CSARLGLGYNEQFF	TGCAGTGCTAGACTTGGGTTAGGGTACAATGAGCAGTTCTTC
TRBJ2-1	few	13	TRBV7-9	.	CASSQLSYNEQFF	TGTGCCAGCAGCCAGCTCTCCTACAATGAGCAGTTCTTC
TRBJ1-2	few	15	TRBV4-3	.	CASSQGGTLINSLTF	TGCGCCAGCAGCCAAGGAGGGACCCTGATCAACTCCCTCACCTTC
TRBJ2-3	many	11	TRBV11-2	.	CASTQGYTQYF	TGTGCCAGCACCCAGGGGTATACGCAGTATTTT
TRBJ2-1	.	14	TRBV7-3	.	CASKLGGSYNEQFF	TGTGCCAGCAAACTGGGGGGCTCCTACAATGAGCAGTTCTTC
TRBJ2-5	.	10	TRBV20-1	.	CSANGETQYF	TGCAGTGCTAATGGGGAGACCCAGTACTTC
TRBJ2-3	many	15	TRBV27	.	CASSDQGRRGDTQYF	TGTGCCAGCAGTGACCAGGGACGCCGCGGGGATACGCAGTATTTT
TRBJ2-1	.	15	TRBV7-2	TRBD2	CAGSSQWGGYNEQFF	TGTGCCGGCAGCTCCCAGTGGGGGGGATACAATGAGCAGTTCTTC
TRBJ1-1	.	14	TRBV7-9	.	CASSLTGINTEAFF	TGTGCCAGCAGCTTAACGGGCATAAACACTGAAGCTTTCTTT
TRBJ1-2	few	17	TRBV24-1	TRBD1	CATSDFKGTGGEAGYTF	TGTGCCACCAGTGATTTTAAGGGGACAGGGGGAGAAGCTGGCTACACCTTC
TRBJ2-3	.	15	TRBV30	.	CAWSVDLASTDTQYF	TGTGCCTGGAGTGTAGATCTAGCGAGCACAGATACGCAGTATTTT
TRBJ2-1	many	15	TRBV5-1	.	CASSLEGGPYNEQFF	TGCGCCAGCAGCTTGGAGGGGGGGCCCTACAATGAGCAGTTCTTC
TRBJ1-2	.	13	TRBV6-6	TRBD1	CASSFGDRDGYTF	TGTGCCAGCAGTTTCGGGGACAGGGATGGCTACACCTTC
TRBJ2-5	many	18	TRBV4-1	.	CASSQDLMARLEQETQYF	TGCGCCAGCAGCCAAGATCTAATGGCGAGACTAGAACAAGAGACCCAGTACTTC
TRBJ2-5	.	16	TRBV7-6	.	CASSRYQGIQGETQYF	TGTGCCAGCAGCCGATACCAGGGCATTCAGGGGGAGACCCAGTACTTC
TRBJ1-4	.	14	TRBV20-1	TRBD1	CSARFAQGTEKLFF	TGCAGTGCTAGGTTCGCACAGGGGACTGAAAAACTGTTTTTT
TRBJ1-2	few	14	TRBV18	TRBD1	CASSPSGGAYGYTF	TGTGCCAGCTCACCCTCAGGGGGCGCGTATGGCTACACCTTC
TRBJ1-2	many	13	TRBV6-5	.	CASQAGHDYGYTF	TGTGCCAGTCAGGCGGGACACGACTATGGCTACACCTTC
TRBJ2-5	few	15	TRBV29-1	.	CSVVLEDWNQETQYF	TGCAGCGTTGTTTTGGAGGACTGGAACCAAGAGACCCAGTACTTC
TRBJ2-1	few	14	TRBV10-3	.	CAISDSGGALEQFF	TGTGCCATCAGTGATTCGGGCGGGGCCCTCGAGCAGTTCTTC
TRBJ1-2	.	15	TRBV7-2	.	CASSLEGSVSHRYTF	TGTGCCAGCAGCTTAGAAGGGTCGGTATCACATCGCTACACCTTC